This paragraph covers one TCR beta chain sequence. The sample comes from a study of shared clonotypes between healthy human individuals. Study context: Researchers assigned three CD4 naive, three CD4 memory, two CD8 naive and one CD8 memory plate to each donor.

From germline, CDR1 is MNHNS and CDR2 SASEGT. Between the trimmed V and J ends, which lost 7 bases and 10 bases, there was a span of 16 bases. This CDR3 contains 12 residues. Methods used by the authors: Junction-only sequences produced by ImmunoSEQ had no quality scores, so filtering differed. The data were produced by immunoSEQ multiplex PCR, yet TCRdb's version contains in-frame clones alone and is incomplete. The D gene and trimming were derived from the DNA, and the V and J assignments and clone size from that table. This sample has around 1.6 million clones, with 95% to 99% found just once. What was sequenced was naive CD4+ T cells sorted from blood. Described subset: CD45RA+ positively selected. This chain connects TRBV6-1 to TRBJ1-1; D remains ambiguous. This clonotype was sampled from a man aged 25 to 40 in good health. This chain's CDR3 is CASTYDLPRAFF. The CDR3, as DNA: TGTGCCAGCACCTATGACCTCCCGAGAGCTTTCTTT.